The 29 T cell receptor beta chains reported below all come from one sample, sequenced in a study of Tregs in tolerant kidney transplant recipients. The data were produced by immunoSEQ multiplex PCR, yet TCRdb's version contains in-frame clones alone and is incomplete. The sample table sets out 25,000 to 35,000 clones. This sample comprised CD8+ T cells from blood, obtained before the transplant. Receptors were obtained from a human donor who received a combined kidney and bone marrow transplant.

In regard to this clone: The read stops 3 residues short of the end of the CDR3; the missing end is completed from the germline J gene. The chain recombines TRBV29-1 with TRBJ2-1, with a weak D call TRBD2 (6 bases). The V gene lost 6 bases and the J gene lost 3 bases, with 12 bases spanning the gap. This CDR3 is built from 13 residues. CDR1 SQVTM and CDR2 ANQGSEA come from the germline V gene. CDR3 residues: CSVQGLGYNEQFF. The CDR3 DNA, read in part, is TGCAGCGTCCAGGGACTCGGCTACAATGAG.

A remark on this clone: Read coverage stops 3 residues before the CDR3 terminus; the germline J gene supplies the remainder. The genes are TRBV13 and TRBJ2-1, with D possibly matching TRBD1 (5 bases). CDR3 length equals 14 residues. Germline-derived CDR1 and CDR2 are PRHDT and FYEKMQ (reference sequence). With 5 bases removed from V and 3 bases from J, the gap between germline ends came to 11 bases. The CDR3 region is CASSPTGIYNEQFF. CDR3 bases read: TGTGCCAGCAGCCCTACAGGAATCTACAATGAG.

As for this clone: The CDR3 end lies 3 residues beyond the end of the read and is filled in from the germline J gene. The chain recombines TRBV30 with TRBJ2-7; no reliable D call. Trimming removed 0 bases at V and 3 bases at J, with 6 bases between. The CDR3 loop spans 12 amino acids. Germline V gives CDR1 GTSNPN, CDR2 SVGIG (reference sequence). The covered CDR3 bases are TGTGCCTGGAGTGTATCCGTCTACGAG. Translated, it gives CAWSVSVYE. Given in full, the CDR3 is CAWSVSVYEQYF.

Of note for this clone: The read gets to within 3 residues of the CDR3 end, and the germline J gene fills in the rest. V and J are TRBV6-2 or TRBV6-3 and TRBJ2-7, with 7 bases matching TRBD1. This CDR3 region has 13 residues. After removal of 10 bases from V and 0 bases from J, the junction contained 6 bases not matched to a gene. CDR1 MNHEY and CDR2 SVGEGT come from the germline V gene. This chain's CDR3 is CATEGTDSYEQYF. CDR3 DNA, as far as it was read: TGTGCCACCGAAGGGACAGACTCCTACGAG.

A note on this clone: The CDR3 goes on 3 residues after the read ends, and that part is filled in from the germline J gene. V and J are TRBV19 and TRBJ1-1; no firm D call. This CDR3 region has 12 residues. Germline assignment: CDR1 LNHDA and CDR2 SQIVND (reference sequence). Incomplete CDR3 DNA: TGTGCCAGTGGCCTGGGTGTGGCGGCA. Translation gives CASGLGVAA. The CDR3, in full, reads CASGLGVAAAFF.

A remark on this clone: The sequenced fragment ends 3 residues before the CDR3 boundary, so the rest is inferred from the germline J gene. The J gene is TRBJ2-7, the V gene TRBV7-2; perhaps TRBD2 as D (5 bases). The CDR3 has 14 amino acids. Trimming took off 5 bases at V and 2 bases at J, with 13 bases between the two ends. Germline values: CDR1 SGHTA, CDR2 FQGNSA. The sequenced part of the CDR3 DNA is TGTGCCAGCAGCCCTCTCGGGGTCCCCTACGAG. This gives the protein CASSPLGVPYE. The complete CDR3 reads CASSPLGVPYEQYF.

As concerns this clone: The DNA ends 3 residues before the CDR3 does, and the rest of the CDR3 is filled in from the germline J gene. The V and J genes are TRBV14 and TRBJ2-7; the D gene is possibly TRBD1 (5 bases). Germline V CDR1 and CDR2: SGHDN, FVKESK. V lost 3 bases to trimming and J lost 3 bases, with 9 bases between them. This CDR3 comprises 13 residues. CDR3 residues: CASSQGLDYEQYF. The sequenced CDR3 bases are TGTGCCAGCAGCCAGGGGCTAGACTACGAG.

Comment on this clone: The missing CDR3 end, 3 residues past where the read stops, is filled in from the germline J gene. The chain employs TRBV2 and TRBJ1-4, with no clear D. V gave up 3 bases and J gave up 6 bases, with 11 bases separating them. Germline assignment: CDR1 SNHLY and CDR2 FYNNEI. The CDR3 loop spans 14 amino acids. The CDR3 is CASSERGSDEKLFF. The part of the CDR3 DNA that was read is TGTGCCAGCAGTGAGAGAGGGTCCGATGAAAAA.

With respect to this clone: The read halts 3 residues ahead of the CDR3 end, with the missing end drawn from the germline J gene. The rearrangement uses TRBV30 and TRBJ2-7; TRBD1 matches at 8 bases. This CDR3 comprises 14 residues. The germline gives CDR1 GTSNPN, CDR2 SVGIG (reference sequence). V dropped 1 base and J dropped 4; count of bases not matched to a gene: 6. CDR3 amino acids: CAWSGQGATYEQYF. The part of the CDR3 DNA that was read is TGTGCCTGGAGTGGGCAGGGGGCCACTTACGAG.

As to this clone: The DNA ends 3 residues before the CDR3 does, and the rest of the CDR3 is filled in from the germline J gene. The chain has TRBV5-4 and TRBJ2-3; D is unclear. CDR3 length equals 14 residues. Trimming removed 1 base from V and 3 bases from J, with 9 bases in between. Germline CDR1 reads SGHNT; CDR2 reads YYREEE (reference sequence). The CDR3 region is CASSLKRETDTQYF. The DNA read from the CDR3 is TGTGCCAGCAGCTTGAAGCGCGAAACAGATACG.

To note about this clone: The read finishes 3 residues shy of the CDR3 end, and the germline J gene is used to complete it. The chain uses TRBV11-2 and TRBJ2-7; TRBD1 aligns across 9 bases. CDR3 size: 15 residues. The V and J ends lost 5 bases and 3 bases, in that order; junction bases with no gene match: 8. Germline V gene lookup returns CDR1 SGHAT and CDR2 FQNNGV. CDR3 region: CASSSAGTGNYEQYF. The sequenced CDR3 bases are TGTGCCAGCAGCAGCGCCGGGACAGGGAACTACGAG.

As concerns this clone: The read ends 3 residues early relative to the CDR3; the germline J gene fills the gap. The V call is TRBV18, the J call TRBJ1-1; D might be TRBD1 (5 bases). The CDR3 is 15 amino acids. V was shortened by 5 bases and J by 0 bases, with 13 bases between the two germline ends. Germline V gives CDR1 KGHSH, CDR2 LQKENI. CDR3 in amino acids: CASSEWGGMNTEAFF. CDR3 bases read: TGTGCCAGCTCAGAATGGGGGGGTATGAACACTGAA.

The CDR3 bases that were read are TGCGCCAGCAGCCAAGGGGACAGTCTGAACACTGAA. This codes for CASSQGDSLNTE. The whole CDR3 is CASSQGDSLNTEAFF. J is TRBJ1-1 and V is TRBV4-1, with 7 bases matching TRBD1. The read terminates 3 residues before the CDR3 end, so the remaining end is supplied by the germline J gene. Germline V gives CDR1 MGHRA, CDR2 YSYEKL. This CDR3 has 15 amino acids. The ends lost 1 base at V and 0 bases at J; junction bases unmatched: 2.

About this clone itself: The read finishes 3 residues shy of the CDR3 end, and the germline J gene is used to complete it. The rearrangement uses TRBV11-2 and TRBJ2-5, with TRBD2 matching 11 bases. This CDR3 has 15 residues. Germline V gene lookup returns CDR1 SGHAT and CDR2 FQNNGV. V gave up 5 bases and J gave up 4 bases; unmatched junction bases: 6. The CDR3 sequence is CASSPTGTSGETQYF. The sequenced part of the CDR3 DNA is TGTGCCAGCAGCCCCACCGGGACTAGCGGAGAGACC.

As for this clone: The CDR3 goes on 3 residues after the read ends, and that part is filled in from the germline J gene. The same CDR3 also results from other DNA sequences found in this sample. V usage is TRBV20-1 and J usage is TRBJ2-2; 9 bases align to TRBD2. The germline V gene encodes CDR1 DFQATT and CDR2 SNEGSKA (reference sequence). V was pared by 6 bases and J by 3 bases, with 11 bases of the junction left unmatched. The CDR3 is 16 residues long. The CDR3 here is CSAWSSGSPHTGELFF. The DNA read from the CDR3 is TGCAGTGCGTGGAGTAGCGGGAGCCCCCACACCGGGGAG.

Note on this clone: Read coverage stops 3 residues before the CDR3 terminus; the germline J gene supplies the remainder. The chain combines TRBV18 with TRBJ2-1; tentative D call: TRBD1 (5 bases). In germline, CDR1 is KGHSH, CDR2 LQKENI. Between the trimmed V and J ends, which lost 4 bases and 6 bases, there was a span of 10 bases. The CDR3 totals 13 residues. The CDR3 protein is CASSLGALNEQFF. The sequenced part of the CDR3 DNA is TGTGCCAGCTCACTAGGGGCTCTCAATGAG.

Worth noting for this clone: The read stops 3 residues short of the end of the CDR3; the missing end is completed from the germline J gene. V is TRBV19 and J is TRBJ2-1, with a possible D match to TRBD1 (5 bases). Germline loops: CDR1 LNHDA, CDR2 SQIVND (reference sequence). V was pared by 3 bases and J by 5 bases, with 8 bases between. The length of the CDR3 is 13 residues. The CDR3 is CASSILTDNEQFF. The sequenced CDR3 bases are TGTGCCAGTAGTATCCTGACAGACAATGAG.

Worth noting for this clone: The read halts 3 residues ahead of the CDR3 end, with the missing end drawn from the germline J gene. This rearrangement joins TRBV14 to TRBJ2-1; TRBD2 aligns across 7 bases. The CDR3 length is 16 residues. Germline V gene sequence: CDR1 SGHDN, CDR2 FVKESK. After removal of 4 bases from V and 7 bases from J, the junction contained 13 bases not matched to a gene. The CDR3 bases that were read are TGTGCCAGCAGCCCTTTCGGGACTAACACACGGAATGAG. It codes for CASSPFGTNTRNE. The whole CDR3 protein reads CASSPFGTNTRNEQFF.

The sequenced part of the CDR3 DNA is TGCGCCAGCAGTCGCGATGACAGGGCAAGGGGTGAAAAA. Its protein is CASSRDDRARGEK. The full CDR3 sequence reads CASSRDDRARGEKLFF. The gene calls are TRBV23-1 and TRBJ1-4; the match to TRBD1 covers 7 bases. The CDR3 end lies 3 residues beyond the end of the read and is filled in from the germline J gene. TRBV23-1 is an ORF for which the function is uncertain. The CDR3 contains 16 residues. V trimming: 4 bases; J trimming: 7 bases; junction bases outside the gene matches: 12.

On this clone: The read finishes 3 residues shy of the CDR3 end, and the germline J gene is used to complete it. V is TRBV6-2 or TRBV6-3 and J is TRBJ2-5; D may be TRBD1 (6 bases). The V end was cut by 10 bases, the J end by 2 bases, with 11 bases between. The CDR3 is 12 residues long. Germline CDR1 and CDR2: MNHEY and SVGEGT. The sequenced CDR3 bases are TGTGCCACCCCAGGGGTACAAGAGACC. Protein: CATPGVQET. The whole CDR3 sequence is CATPGVQETQYF.

Points on this clone: Sequencing ends 3 residues short of the CDR3 end; the germline J gene provides the rest. The gene calls are TRBV7-9 and TRBJ1-3, with 7 bases that match TRBD1. The CDR3 contains 14 residues. The ends lost 4 bases at V and 7 bases at J; junction bases unmatched: 7. The V gene's germline CDR1 is SEHNR and CDR2 FQNEAQ (reference sequence). The CDR3 here is CASSWLTGKNTIYF. CDR3 DNA, as far as it was read: TGTGCCAGCAGCTGGTTGACAGGGAAGAACACC. Based on the CDR3 plus reference TRBV7-9 and TRBJ1-3, the full variable domain is DTGVSQNPRHKITKRGQNVTFRCDPISEHNRLYWYRQTLGQGPEFLTYFQNEAQLEKSRLLSDRFSAERPKGSFSTLEIQRTEQGDSAMYLCASSWLTGKNTIYFGEGSWLTVV.

Remarks on this clone: The read terminates 3 residues ahead of where the CDR3 ends, so the germline J gene completes it. V is TRBV5-4 and J is TRBJ2-3; 9 bases are a match to TRBD2. The CDR3 extends over 15 amino acids. Per germline, CDR1 SGHNT and CDR2 YYREEE (reference sequence). V shed 4 bases and J 4 bases; nucleotides not matched to a gene: 7. CDR3 DNA (partial): TGTGCCAGCAGCCTTTCGGCTAGCGGGGCAGATACG. This sequence encodes CASSLSASGADT. The full CDR3 is CASSLSASGADTQYF.

Regarding this clone: The CDR3 end falls 3 residues outside the read, so it is completed with the germline J gene. The genes are TRBV29-1 and TRBJ2-3; 12 bases are a match to TRBD2. Per the germline V gene, CDR1 is SQVTM and CDR2 is ANQGSEA. After removal of 3 bases from V and 4 bases from J, the junction contained 2 bases not matched to a gene. The CDR3 is 14 amino acids. The sequenced part of the CDR3 DNA is TGCAGCGTTGACCTAGCGGGAGGGTCAGATACG. This translates into CSVDLAGGSDT. The full CDR3 reads CSVDLAGGSDTQYF.

In the case of this clone: The CDR3 end is not reached by the read, which stops 3 residues before it; the germline J gene fills it in. The chain is built from TRBV5-6 and TRBJ2-3; no reliable D call. This CDR3 region has 14 residues. CDR1 is SGHDT, CDR2 YYEEEE, per germline. V shed 0 bases and J shed 3 bases, with 8 bases lying between them. CDR3 region: CASSLGIRTDTQYF. CDR3 bases read: TGTGCCAGCAGCTTGGGCATCCGGACAGATACG.

Concerning this clone itself: The read terminates 3 residues before the CDR3 end, so the remaining end is supplied by the germline J gene. The chain joins TRBV19 to TRBJ2-7, with TRBD2 identical over 8 bases. CDR1 LNHDA and CDR2 SQIVND come from the germline V gene (reference sequence). This CDR3 contains 13 residues. V shed 5 bases, J shed 2 bases, and the junction held 2 bases outside the gene matches. This CDR3 is CASSPGGTYEQYF. The sequenced CDR3 bases are TGTGCCAGTAGTCCGGGGGGGACCTACGAG.

A remark on this clone: The read stops 3 residues short of the end of the CDR3; the missing end is completed from the germline J gene. The chain couples TRBV7-6 to TRBJ2-1; D perhaps matches TRBD2 (5 bases). CDR3 size: 13 residues. Germline lookup yields CDR1 SGHVS and CDR2 FNYEAQ. Trimming stripped 5 bases from V and 4 bases from J, with 9 bases between. CDR3 region: CASSQLVYNEQFF. Incomplete CDR3 DNA: TGTGCCAGCAGCCAACTAGTATACAATGAG.

CDR3: CSVGAPDYPIDNEQFF. CDR3 DNA (partial): TGCAGCGTTGGGGCACCAGACTACCCGATCGACAATGAG. This chain joins TRBV29-1 and TRBJ2-1; TRBD2 is a possible D gene (5 bases). Read data end 3 residues before the CDR3 end; the end is taken from the germline J gene. Germline CDR1 and CDR2: SQVTM and ANQGSEA. Between the trimmed V and J ends, which lost 4 bases and 5 bases, there was a span of 21 bases. CDR3 size: 16 residues.

Of note for this clone: From the germline J gene comes the end of the CDR3, since the read stops 3 residues before it. The chain carries TRBV14 and TRBJ1-2; 10 positions match TRBD1. CDR1 is SGHDN, CDR2 FVKESK, per germline. The CDR3 totals 14 residues. The V gene end was trimmed by 3 bases and the J gene end by 3 bases; junction bases not matched to a gene: 1. CDR3 sequence: CASSQGTGDYGYTF. The sequenced CDR3 bases are TGTGCCAGCAGCCAGGGGACAGGGGACTATGGC.

Remarks on this clone: The CDR3 goes on 3 residues after the read ends, and that part is filled in from the germline J gene. V and J are TRBV19 and TRBJ1-1, with D possibly being TRBD1 (6 bases). With 10 bases removed from V and 1 base from J, the gap between germline ends came to 13 bases. CDR1 and CDR2 from the germline V gene are LNHDA and SQIVND (reference sequence). The CDR3 sequence is 13 residues long. The covered CDR3 bases are TGTGCCACCCGACCAGGGGCGAACACTGAA. Residues: CATRPGANTE. The full-length CDR3 reads as CATRPGANTEAFF.